The 20 T cell receptor beta chains below were found in one sample sequenced in a study of Graves' ophthalmopathy and Graves' hyperthyroidism. The sequenced template was RNA, covering the TCR beta CDR3 region. The authors performed first-round RT-PCR with HTBI primers and then a second-round multiplex PCR. TCRdb reprocessed the multiplex PCR reads with MiXCR, giving one entry per CDR3 protein. The sample has approximately 640,000 distinct CDR3 sequences, 35% to 45% seen once; the top ten hold roughly 3%. The sequenced material came from peripheral blood. The receptors shown here come from an adult man with Graves' ophthalmopathy.

A few counts support this clonotype. The chain carries TRBV7-3 and TRBJ2-3; D ambiguous. The ends were cut back, 2 bases at V and 3 bases at J, with 9 bases in the middle. Germline CDR1 reads SGHTA; CDR2 reads FQGTGA. The CDR3 has 14 residues. The CDR3 region has the DNA TGTGCCAGCAGCTTATCGTCGGCGACAGATACGCAGTATTTT. It is translated as CASSLSSATDTQYF.

The CDR3 spells CASSPGSDYGYTF. For the CDR3, the DNA is TGTGCCAGCAGTCCGGGGTCGGACTATGGCTACACCTTC. The rearrangement uses TRBV11-2 and TRBJ1-2; unclear D gene. V shed 6 bases and J shed 3 bases, with 11 bases lying between them. Germline CDR1 reads SGHAT; CDR2 reads FQNNGV. The CDR3 totals 13 residues.

This clonotype was counted between two and nine times. The rearrangement uses TRBV5-1 and TRBJ2-7; possible D gene TRBD1, 6 bases. V was cut by 5 bases and J by 3 bases, with 15 bases left in between. This CDR3 has 14 amino acids. Germline values: CDR1 SGHRS, CDR2 YFSETQ. This chain's CDR3 is CASSSARQDYEQYF. In DNA form, the CDR3 reads TGCGCCAGCAGTAGTGCCCGACAGGACTACGAGCAGTACTTC.

This chain connects TRBV7-8 to TRBJ1-4; D may be TRBD1 (6 bases). Trimming removed 4 bases from V and 8 bases from J, with 14 bases in between. The CDR3 consists of 14 residues. Germline-derived CDR1 and CDR2 are SGHVS and FQNEAQ. The CDR3 DNA reads as TGTGCCAGCAGCTCGCCCGGGGACACCGAAAAACTGTTTTTT. Its protein product is CASSSPGDTEKLFF.

The J gene is TRBJ1-5, the V gene TRBV25-1; D unclear. Between the trimmed V and J ends, which lost 4 bases and 6 bases, there was a span of 4 bases. Germline lookup yields CDR1 MGHDK and CDR2 SYGVNS. The CDR3 loop spans 11 amino acids. CDR3 region: CASSAAQPQHF. The CDR3 bases are TGTGCCAGCAGTGCGGCTCAGCCCCAGCATTTT. The full variable domain, rest sourced from reference TRBV25-1 and TRBJ1-5, is EADIYQTPRYLVIGTGKKITLECSQTMGHDKMYWYQQDPGMELHLIHYSYGVNSTEKGDLSSESTVSRIRTEHFPLTLESARPSHTSQYLCASSAAQPQHFGDGTRLSIL.

This clonotype came up many times. The chain is built from TRBV7-9 and TRBJ2-7, with 13 bases fitting TRBD2. Germline values: CDR1 SEHNR, CDR2 FQNEAQ (reference sequence). V shed 5 bases and J 4 bases; nucleotides not matched to a gene: 2. This CDR3 spans 14 amino acids. In DNA, the CDR3 is TGTGCCAGCAGCACGGGACTAGCGGGATACGAGCAGTACTTC. Its protein product is CASSTGLAGYEQYF.

This clonotype was counted between two and nine times. The rearrangement links TRBV30 to TRBJ2-7; the D is unclear. Germline V gene data show CDR1 as GTSNPN and CDR2 as SVGIG (reference sequence). V gave up 0 bases and J gave up 6 bases, with 9 bases separating them. The length of the CDR3 is 12 residues. In nucleotides, the CDR3 is TGTGCCTGGAGTGTAGGTCCGACCGAGCAGTACTTC. Encoded protein: CAWSVGPTEQYF.

The rearrangement uses TRBV25-1 and TRBJ2-6; TRBD2 agrees at 7 bases. Germline V gene data show CDR1 as MGHDK and CDR2 as SYGVNS. V lost 3 bases and J lost 0; bases outside the gene matches: 8. The length of the CDR3 is 18 residues. The CDR3 nucleotides read TGTGCCAGCAGTGAGGGGGGAGGGGCAGTCTCTGGGGCCAACGTCCTGACTTTC. Amino acid sequence: CASSEGGGAVSGANVLTF.

This clonotype was detected ten times or more. The chain joins TRBV2 to TRBJ2-7, with 7 bases that match TRBD1. Germline CDR1 is SNHLY and CDR2 is FYNNEI. V lost 6 bases and J lost 0; bases outside the gene matches: 8. CDR3 length: 15 residues. CDR3 in DNA: TGTGCCAGCAGGAGGGACAAGGGGGCCTCCTACGAGCAGTACTTC. Residues: CASRRDKGASYEQYF.

About this clonotype itself: The germline gene is not matched at one end of the junction; a read error may be the cause. The chain carries TRBV29-1 and TRBJ2-6, with 7 bases matching TRBD1. The CDR3 length is 15 residues. Per the germline V gene, CDR1 is SQVTM and CDR2 is ANQGSEA. The CDR3 DNA sequence: TGCAGCGTTGATACAGGGGACCCTGGGGCCGACGTCCTGACTTTC. Amino acid sequence: CSVDTGDPGADVLTF.

This clonotype was detected many times. The chain links TRBV7-9 to TRBJ1-2, with D possibly matching TRBD1 (5 bases). The CDR3 spans 17 residues. Germline CDR1 is SEHNR and CDR2 is FQNEAQ (reference sequence). Trimming shortened V by 0 bases and J by 0 bases, and 14 bases separated the two germline ends. CDR3 nucleotides: TGTGCCAGCAGCTTAGCTGGGACCCGGGGAGCTAACTATGGCTACACCTTC. Residues: CASSLAGTRGANYGYTF.

This clonotype was seen repeatedly, ten times or more. The chain joins TRBV5-6 to TRBJ1-2; 8 nucleotides align to TRBD1. V lost 4 bases and J lost 7; bases outside the gene matches: 12. Germline values: CDR1 SGHDT, CDR2 YYEEEE. CDR3 length equals 15 residues. The CDR3 protein is CASSTVGQGGLGYTF. CDR3 sequence (DNA): TGTGCCAGCAGCACCGTAGGACAGGGCGGACTTGGCTACACCTTC.

CDR3 sequence: CASSPTGTGELYGYTF. The CDR3 nucleotides are TGTGCCAGCAGCCCGACAGGGACAGGGGAACTCTATGGCTACACCTTC. The rearrangement links TRBV12-3 or TRBV12-4 to TRBJ1-2, with 10 bases aligning to TRBD1. The CDR3 loop spans 16 amino acids. V shed 6 bases and J 4 bases; nucleotides not matched to a gene: 11.

V is TRBV15 and J is TRBJ2-5; D not certain. V lost 4 bases, J lost 7 bases, and 10 bases lay in between. The CDR3 has 12 amino acids. Germline lookup yields CDR1 LNHNV and CDR2 YYDKDF (reference sequence). CDR3 coding DNA: TGTGCCACCAGCACCCCCCTAGGGACCCAGTACTTC. Its translation: CATSTPLGTQYF.

The chain employs TRBV12-5 and TRBJ2-2; a possible D gene is TRBD1 (5 bases). Trimming pared 5 bases from V and 10 bases from J, leaving 11 bases between. CDR3 size: 12 residues. Looked up from germline, CDR1 is LGHNT and CDR2 is FRNRAP. The CDR3 loop reads CASGTQGEELFF. CDR3 sequence (DNA): TGTGCTAGTGGTACCCAGGGTGAGGAGCTGTTTTTT.

This chain uses TRBV25-1 with TRBJ1-3; possible D gene TRBD1, 5 bases. From germline, CDR1 is MGHDK and CDR2 SYGVNS. With 4 bases removed from V and 7 bases from J, the gap between germline ends came to 17 bases. The CDR3 is 15 residues long. For the CDR3, the DNA is TGTGCCAGCAGTGGACAAGGGACCGTCCGGAACACCATATATTTT. Amino acids: CASSGQGTVRNTIYF. The full variable domain, with the rest looked up from reference TRBV25-1 and TRBJ1-3, is EADIYQTPRYLVIGTGKKITLECSQTMGHDKMYWYQQDPGMELHLIHYSYGVNSTEKGDLSSESTVSRIRTEHFPLTLESARPSHTSQYLCASSGQGTVRNTIYFGEGSWLTVV.

V gene TRBV4-3 combines with J gene TRBJ1-1, with D tentatively TRBD1 (5 bases). Looked up from germline, CDR1 is LGHNA and CDR2 is YSLEER. The CDR3 is 15 amino acids. V gave up 1 base and J gave up 5 bases, with 14 bases separating them. The chain's CDR3 is CASSQASAGRTEAFF. The CDR3 nucleotides are TGCGCCAGCAGCCAAGCCTCGGCAGGGAGAACTGAAGCTTTCTTT.

The CDR3 DNA is TGTGCCAGCAGTTACTTGGGGGAAGTGAACACTGAAGCTTTCTTT. Translated: CASSYLGEVNTEAFF. The rearrangement joins TRBV6-5 to TRBJ1-1, with D perhaps matching TRBD1 (5 bases). The CDR3 contains 15 residues. Deletions cut 1 base from V and 0 bases from J, with 9 bases between. The germline V gene has CDR1 MNHEY and CDR2 SVGAGI.

CDR3 bases: TGCAGCGTGGACCAGGGGGTAGCCTACAATGAGCAGTTCTTC. This encodes CSVDQGVAYNEQFF. The chain employs TRBV29-1 and TRBJ2-1, with TRBD1 matching 7 bases. Germline V CDR1 and CDR2: SQVTM, ANQGSEA. The V segment lost 6 bases and the J segment 2 bases; nucleotides outside the gene matches: 7. CDR3 size: 14 residues.

The CDR3 region has the DNA TGTGCCATCAGTGAGTCGAATAGGGGGCCCGGTGGCTACACCTTC. Its protein product is CAISESNRGPGGYTF. The chain couples TRBV10-3 to TRBJ1-2; 7 positions match TRBD1. The germline gives CDR1 ENHRY, CDR2 SYGVKD. With V trimmed by 0 bases and J by 7 bases, 8 bases remained unmatched. CDR3 length: 15 amino acids.